The present entry profiles one T cell receptor beta chain with its context. Its antigen is unknown. Time point denoted: baseline, week 1 (first vaccination visit). Specified treatment: pre-vaccination baseline after standard-of-care therapy. Here immunoSEQ multiplex PCR was the method, and the copy in TCRdb shows in-frame clones only, minus some. Here the sample spans over 30,000 clones, 65% to 80% being singletons. The data originate from a study of a mutant IDH1 vaccine in newly diagnosed glioma. Turning to the study itself: Before enrollment, the patients had been treated with radiotherapy alone, temozolomide alone, or both together. Most of them had received both.

Germline V gene lookup returns CDR1 MGHRA and CDR2 YSYEKL. The V end was cut by 1 base, the J end by 2 bases, with 9 bases between. This CDR3 is built from 15 residues. Study-wide results and limits: A vaccine-induced immune response developed in roughly 93% of the patients. Shifts in the top peripheral T cell clonotypes seemed unrelated to pseudoprogression.

The TCR sequence derives from a man aged 50-59 years with glioma. Some clones in this sample may be carry-over from other donors' samples. The V and J genes are TRBV4-1 and TRBJ1-3, with D maybe TRBD1 (6 bases). The sequencing used peripheral blood mononuclear cells (PBMCs), collected from a glioma patient treated with radiotherapy, temozolomide or both. The CDR3 nucleotides are TGCGCCAGCAGCCAAGTAAGGGGGACTGGAAACACCATATATTTT. It encodes CASSQVRGTGNTIYF.